This paragraph reports one T cell receptor beta chain. Its antigen is still unknown. Base qualities are not provided; no much larger clone lies one nucleotide away. CDR3 length: 14 amino acids, cysteine to phenylalanine. This entry keeps only the CDR3 DNA: 42 bases, framed from base 1. Between the V and J ends, shortened by 6 bases and 0 bases respectively, the junction contains 12 bases. The germline V gene (reference sequence) specifies SEHNR as CDR1 and FQNEAQ as CDR2. This sample stems from a study of shared clonotypes between healthy human individuals (dated by TCRdb to 2018 to 2020). About the study as a whole: Three men and a couple of women, aged 18 to 49 years, made up the cohort. Between about 0.9 and 9 billion PBMCs per donor were obtained by leukapheresis. To increase sequencing depth and limit assay-specific biases, different laboratories used diverse techniques to prepare libraries and sequence TCR repertoires. For each donor, CD4 naive and CD4 memory were each run on three plates, CD8 naive on two plates, and CD8 memory on one plate. Blood TCR repertoires of five healthy adults were deeply sequenced to estimate repertoire size and the extent of clonotype sharing between individuals.

Beyond this particular receptor, the publication reports: Because the study included only a small number of donors, the genetic and exposure-history diversity represented was limited. Pairwise subsampling indicated that sequencing depth was expected to affect the degree of clonotype sharing among donors. Larger estimated clonotype richness was generally found for naive subsets than for memory subsets. Sharing across several donors was observed for around 5% of naive CD4, less than 4% of naive CD8, 2.3% of memory CD4, and roughly 0.4% of memory CD8 clonotypes. Rarefaction of sorted-subset datasets indicated incomplete sequencing despite the large sequencing depth. Higher generation probabilities were observed for clonotypes shared by all four sorted-subset donors than for non-shared clonotypes. Sampling was restricted to blood, and TCR repertoires in tissue are likely to differ from TCR repertoires in blood.

CD8 naive samples consisted of CD45RO-negative cells that were positively selected for CCR7, yielding a CD45RA+CCR7+ population without TemRA cells. The donors were healthy, HIV-negative adults who had no recently reported acute infections or vaccinations. Only Caucasian adults living in Nashville, Tennessee, USA were represented among the donors. Blood was collected by leukapheresis, and PBMCs were isolated by Ficoll-Histopaque density gradient centrifugation and then cryopreserved in liquid nitrogen vapor phase. Purity and quantity of every magnetically sorted T cell population were checked by analytical flow cytometry. Each sorted fraction had its genomic DNA isolated and then quantified by UV absorbance on a Nanodrop 2000c. Using the deep immunoSEQ assay, TCR CDR3 regions were amplified from genomic DNA by multiplex PCR. For each cell subset, the extracted genomic DNA was distributed evenly across all wells of several immunoSEQ 96-well plates, and each plate served as one replicate. For sorted subsets, roughly 190 ng of genomic DNA, equivalent to around 30,000 T cell genomes, went into each replicate PCR. Purified libraries were measured with a Qubit 3.0 fluorometer, size-checked on a Bioanalyzer 2100, and measured again with the KAPA Library Quantification kit. Every immunoSEQ 96-well plate was sequenced on a separate single-read 150-cycle Illumina NextSeq 550 flow cell. In the authors' own workflow: Because the immunoSEQ output included only junctional sequences and no quality scores, the filtering could not be the same as the filtering used for full-length reads. To assign V/J genes and CDR3, sequences were annotated against IMGT germline references using PyIR, a Python wrapper for IgBLAST v1.9. Reads were removed for weak V/J assignments (E-value above 1e-6), missing CDR3, stop codons, out-of-frame junctions, or ambiguous translated residues. V3J clonotypes were defined as sequences sharing the same inferred V gene, J gene, and CDR3 amino acid sequence. To compute the percentage overlap between repertoires, the number of shared unique clonotypes was divided by the size of the smaller repertoire. RTK rarefaction, the Chao1 estimator, and Recon v2.1 estimates of unobserved clonotypes were used to assess repertoire richness. OLGA was used to compute generation probabilities for all TCRbeta clonotypes that the gDNA method yielded from a handful of donors. TCRdb holds this immuneACCESS table with in-frame rearrangements only. Some clones are missing; in checked studies, unresolved V genes explain under half, and the rest has no known cause. V and J calls plus clone size are reproduced from that table; the DNA served to infer D and trimming. The sample table holds under 1 million clones, of which 95% to 97% were seen once. Around 0.21% of the sample belongs to the ten largest clones.

This sequence originates from a man aged 25 to 40 in good health. Sample: naive CD8+ T cells sorted from blood. The sample's cell subset or site label, in plain terms: CD45RA+CCR7+. The chain joins TRBV7-9 to TRBJ2-7; the D gene is perhaps TRBD1, from 6 matching bases. The DNA is as follows: TGTGCCAGCAGTGCTTGGGACAACTCCTACGAGCAGTACTTC. Its coded protein is CASSAWDNSYEQYF.